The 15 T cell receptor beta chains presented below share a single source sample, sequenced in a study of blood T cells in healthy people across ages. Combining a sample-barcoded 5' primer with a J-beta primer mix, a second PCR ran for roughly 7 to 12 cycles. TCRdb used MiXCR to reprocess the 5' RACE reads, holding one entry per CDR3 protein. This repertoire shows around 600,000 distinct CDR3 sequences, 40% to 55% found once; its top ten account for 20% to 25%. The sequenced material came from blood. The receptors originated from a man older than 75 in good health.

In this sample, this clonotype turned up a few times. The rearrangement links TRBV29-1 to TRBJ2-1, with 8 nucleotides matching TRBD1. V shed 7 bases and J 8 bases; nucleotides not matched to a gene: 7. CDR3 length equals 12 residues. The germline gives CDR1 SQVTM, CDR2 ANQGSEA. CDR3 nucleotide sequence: TGCAGCGCCGGGACAGGCGTGCATGAGCAGTTCTTC. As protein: CSAGTGVHEQFF.

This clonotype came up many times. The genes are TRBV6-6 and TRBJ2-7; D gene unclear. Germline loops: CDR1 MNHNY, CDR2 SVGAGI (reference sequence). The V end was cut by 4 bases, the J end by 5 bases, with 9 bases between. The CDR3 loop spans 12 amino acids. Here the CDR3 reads CASSSYKNEQYF. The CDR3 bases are TGTGCCAGCAGTTCCTATAAGAACGAGCAGTACTTC.

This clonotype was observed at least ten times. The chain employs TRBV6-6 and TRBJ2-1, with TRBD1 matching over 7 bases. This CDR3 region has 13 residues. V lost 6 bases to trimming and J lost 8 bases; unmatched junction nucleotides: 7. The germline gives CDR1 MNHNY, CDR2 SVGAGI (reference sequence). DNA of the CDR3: TGTGCCAGCAGCTGGGGACAGAGGCATGAGCAGTTCTTC. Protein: CASSWGQRHEQFF.

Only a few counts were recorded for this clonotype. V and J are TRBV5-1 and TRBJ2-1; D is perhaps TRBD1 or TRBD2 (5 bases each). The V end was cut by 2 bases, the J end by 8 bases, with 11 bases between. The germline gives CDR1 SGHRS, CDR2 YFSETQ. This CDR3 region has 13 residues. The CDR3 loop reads CASSLEGMYEQFF. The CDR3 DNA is TGCGCCAGCAGCTTAGAGGGGATGTATGAGCAGTTCTTC.

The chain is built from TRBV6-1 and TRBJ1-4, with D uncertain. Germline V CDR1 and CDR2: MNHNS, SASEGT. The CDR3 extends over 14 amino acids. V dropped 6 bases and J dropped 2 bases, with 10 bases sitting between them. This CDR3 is CASSPGGTNEKLFF. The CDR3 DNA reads TGTGCCAGCAGCCCGGGAGGCACTAATGAAAAACTGTTTTTT.

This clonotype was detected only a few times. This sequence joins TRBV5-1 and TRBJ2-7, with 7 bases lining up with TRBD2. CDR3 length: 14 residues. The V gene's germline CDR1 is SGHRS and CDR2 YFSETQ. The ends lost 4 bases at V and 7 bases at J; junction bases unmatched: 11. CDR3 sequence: CASSIEGLVGEQYF. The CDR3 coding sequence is TGCGCCAGCAGCATCGAAGGACTAGTCGGTGAGCAGTACTTC.

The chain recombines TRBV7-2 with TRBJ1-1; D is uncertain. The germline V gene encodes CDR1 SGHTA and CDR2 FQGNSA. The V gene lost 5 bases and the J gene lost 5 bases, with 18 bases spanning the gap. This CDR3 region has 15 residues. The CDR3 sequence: CASSPRSAVSTEAFF. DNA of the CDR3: TGTGCCAGCAGCCCTAGGTCAGCGGTATCGACTGAAGCTTTCTTT.

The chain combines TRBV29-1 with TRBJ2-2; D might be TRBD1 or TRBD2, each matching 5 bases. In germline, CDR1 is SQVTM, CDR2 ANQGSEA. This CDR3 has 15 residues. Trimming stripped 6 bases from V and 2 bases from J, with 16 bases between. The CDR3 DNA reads TGCAGCGTCCATCTGGGGACCATCAACACCGGGGAGCTGTTTTTT. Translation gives CSVHLGTINTGELFF.

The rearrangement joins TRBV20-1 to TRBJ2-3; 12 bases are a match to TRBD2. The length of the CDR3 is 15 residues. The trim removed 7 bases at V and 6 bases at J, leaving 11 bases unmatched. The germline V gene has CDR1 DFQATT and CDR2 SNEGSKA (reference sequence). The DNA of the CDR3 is TGCAGTGTCGGGACTAGCGGGCTTCCAGGGGATACGCAGTATTTT. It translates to CSVGTSGLPGDTQYF.

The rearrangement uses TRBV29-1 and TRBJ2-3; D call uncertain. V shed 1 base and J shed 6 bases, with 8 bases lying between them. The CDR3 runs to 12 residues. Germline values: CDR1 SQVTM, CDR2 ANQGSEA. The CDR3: CSVEGVKDTQYF. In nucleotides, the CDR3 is TGCAGCGTTGAAGGAGTCAAGGATACGCAGTATTTT.

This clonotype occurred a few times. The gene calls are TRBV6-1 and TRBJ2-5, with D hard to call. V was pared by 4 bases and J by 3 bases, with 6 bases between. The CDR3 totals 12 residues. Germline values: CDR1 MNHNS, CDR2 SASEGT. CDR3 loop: CASSGLEETQYF. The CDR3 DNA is TGTGCCAGCAGTGGTTTAGAAGAGACCCAGTACTTC.

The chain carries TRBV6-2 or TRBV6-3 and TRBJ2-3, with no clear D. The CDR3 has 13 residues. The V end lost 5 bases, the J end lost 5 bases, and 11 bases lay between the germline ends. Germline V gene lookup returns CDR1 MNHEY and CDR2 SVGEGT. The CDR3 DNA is TGTGCCAGCAGTCTCCAACGGAAAGATACGCAGTATTTT. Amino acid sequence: CASSLQRKDTQYF.

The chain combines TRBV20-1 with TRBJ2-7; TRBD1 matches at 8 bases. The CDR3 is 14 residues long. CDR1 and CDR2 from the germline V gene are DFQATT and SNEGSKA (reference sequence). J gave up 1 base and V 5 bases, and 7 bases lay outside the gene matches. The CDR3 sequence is CSAYTGGSSYEQYF. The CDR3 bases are TGCAGTGCTTACACAGGGGGAAGTTCCTACGAGCAGTACTTC.

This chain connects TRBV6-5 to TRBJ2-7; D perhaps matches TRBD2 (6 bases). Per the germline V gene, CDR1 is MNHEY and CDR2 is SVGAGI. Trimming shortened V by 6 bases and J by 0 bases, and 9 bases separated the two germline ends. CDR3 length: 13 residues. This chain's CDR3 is CASRHGGSYEQYF. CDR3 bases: TGTGCCAGCAGACACGGGGGCTCCTACGAGCAGTACTTC.

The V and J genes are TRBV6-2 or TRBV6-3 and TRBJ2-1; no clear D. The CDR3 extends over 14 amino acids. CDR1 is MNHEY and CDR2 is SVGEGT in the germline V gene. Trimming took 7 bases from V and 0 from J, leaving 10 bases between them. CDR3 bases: TGTGCCAGCAAGCCGCTAAGCTCCTACAATGAGCAGTTCTTC. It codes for CASKPLSSYNEQFF.